This T cell receptor beta chain originates from a study of CD8 T cells in ankylosing spondylitis. Notes on the study in general: Some of these motif variants have turned up before, in reports on reactive arthritis synovial fluid and blood. Significant enrichment of disease-linked clones was reported in matched ankylosing spondylitis synovial fluid. Ankylosing spondylitis blood appeared to be characterized by a TCR beta motif of roughly eight highly homologous variants.

Trimming cost V 4 bases and J 0 bases, with 15 bases left between them. CDR1 DFQATT and CDR2 SNEGSKA come from the germline V gene (reference sequence). The CDR3 sequence is 15 residues long. TCRdb reprocessed the 5' RACE reads with MiXCR, giving one entry per CDR3 protein. The profile shows 300,000 to 350,000 distinct CDR3 sequences, approximately 10% of them singletons. The table lists this clonotype with a few counts. Its antigen is undetermined. This receptor was identified in a female donor with ankylosing spondylitis or in good health (not recorded which). The rearrangement joins TRBV20-1 to TRBJ2-5; the D is unclear. The specimen sequenced was blood, either unsorted or a sorted T cell fraction (not recorded which). CDR3 sequence: CSANPPNGNQETQYF. Written as DNA, the CDR3 is TGCAGTGCTAATCCACCGAACGGCAACCAAGAGACCCAGTACTTC.